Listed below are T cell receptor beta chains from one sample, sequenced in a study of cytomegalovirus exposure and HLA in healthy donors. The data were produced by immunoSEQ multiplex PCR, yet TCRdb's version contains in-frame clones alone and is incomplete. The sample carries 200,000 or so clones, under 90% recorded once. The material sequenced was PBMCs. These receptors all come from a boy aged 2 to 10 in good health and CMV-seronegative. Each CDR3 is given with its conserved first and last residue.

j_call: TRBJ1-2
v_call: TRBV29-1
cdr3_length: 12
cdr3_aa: CSVGGGRNGYTF

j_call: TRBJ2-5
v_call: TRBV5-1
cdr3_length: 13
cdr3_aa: CASSSTGQETQYF

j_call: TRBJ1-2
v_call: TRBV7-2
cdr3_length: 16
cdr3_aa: CASSLVGAGANYGYTF

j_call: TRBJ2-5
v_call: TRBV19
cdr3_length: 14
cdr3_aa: CASSTRGTQETQYF

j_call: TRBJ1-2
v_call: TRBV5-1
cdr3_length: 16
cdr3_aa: CASSGAGPPFNYGYTF

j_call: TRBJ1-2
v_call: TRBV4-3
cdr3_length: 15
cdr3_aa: CASSQGEGLDYGYTF

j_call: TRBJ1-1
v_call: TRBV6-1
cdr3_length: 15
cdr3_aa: CASSQGQGDPFEAFF

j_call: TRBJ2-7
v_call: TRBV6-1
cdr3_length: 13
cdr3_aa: CASSEQGVYEQYF

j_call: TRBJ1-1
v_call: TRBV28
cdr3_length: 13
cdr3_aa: CASSGDRDTEAFF

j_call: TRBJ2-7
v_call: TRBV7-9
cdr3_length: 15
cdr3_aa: CASSSRDSSSYEQYF

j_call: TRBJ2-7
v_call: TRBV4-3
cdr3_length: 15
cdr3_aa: CASSTRLAGRYEQYF

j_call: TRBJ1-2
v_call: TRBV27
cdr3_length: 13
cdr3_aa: CASTTQSGYGYTF

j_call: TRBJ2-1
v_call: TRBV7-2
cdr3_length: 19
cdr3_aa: CASSQGGLAGGSSYNEQFF

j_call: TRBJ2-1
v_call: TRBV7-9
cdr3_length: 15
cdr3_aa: CASRDRAGGYNEQFF

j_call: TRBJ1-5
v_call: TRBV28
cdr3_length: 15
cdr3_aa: CASSLGSHPNQPQHF

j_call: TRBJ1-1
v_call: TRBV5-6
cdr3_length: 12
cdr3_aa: CASSLPQGAAFF

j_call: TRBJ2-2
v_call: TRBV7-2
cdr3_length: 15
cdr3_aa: CASSPSGVNTGELFF

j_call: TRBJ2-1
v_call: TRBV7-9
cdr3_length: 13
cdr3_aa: CASSLGPDREQFF

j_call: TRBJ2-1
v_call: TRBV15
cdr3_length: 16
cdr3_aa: CATRGSGTFSYNEQFF

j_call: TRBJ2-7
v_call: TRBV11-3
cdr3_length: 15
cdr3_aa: CASSLSTISSYEQYF

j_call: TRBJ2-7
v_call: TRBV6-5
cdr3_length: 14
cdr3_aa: CASSVSRGTYEQYF

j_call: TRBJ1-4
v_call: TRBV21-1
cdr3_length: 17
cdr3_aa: CASSKNPLGQEDEKLFF

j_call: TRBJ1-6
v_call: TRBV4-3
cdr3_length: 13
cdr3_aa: CASSQDRNSPLHF

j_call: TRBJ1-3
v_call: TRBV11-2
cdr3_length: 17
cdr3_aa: CASSSYHRERSGNTIYF